The rows below give T cell receptor beta chains drawn from one sample of a study of cytomegalovirus exposure and HLA in healthy donors. The protocol was immunoSEQ multiplex PCR, while the TCRdb copy is restricted to in-frame clones and leaves out a portion. The data hold about 250,000 clones, with about 85% observed a single time. The material sequenced was PBMCs. All receptors derive from a girl aged 2-10 years in good health and CMV-seronegative. CDR3s include the opening cysteine and the closing phenylalanine or tryptophan. The D gene is left open where the match is weak. Size is stated for part of the rows, as once, few or many counts, or as a class when the clone is expanded.

j_gene	abundance	v_gene	d_gene	CDR3aa	CDR3nt
TRBJ2-1	-	TRBV2	-	CASSPIRGSLDNEQFF	TGTGCCAGCAGCCCAATTAGGGGAAGCTTGGACAATGAGCAGTTCTTC
TRBJ2-5	-	TRBV4-2	TRBD2	CASSQRRGGGSETQYF	TGTGCCAGCAGCCAGCGACGGGGCGGGGGTTCAGAGACCCAGTACTTC
TRBJ1-2	-	TRBV15	-	CATSKLLGGYTF	TGTGCCACCAGCAAGTTGCTCGGTGGCTACACCTTC
TRBJ2-7	-	TRBV4-1	TRBD1	CASSHFNRGNRYEQYF	TGCGCCAGCAGCCACTTCAACAGGGGGAATCGGTACGAGCAGTACTTC
TRBJ2-3	-	TRBV6-6	-	CASSYERGLTDTQYF	TGTGCCAGCAGTTACGAGAGAGGTTTGACAGATACGCAGTATTTT
TRBJ1-2	few	TRBV4-1	TRBD1	CASSQPPQGLLDGYTF	TGCGCCAGCAGCCAACCTCCACAGGGGCTCTTGGATGGCTACACCTTC
TRBJ1-3	-	TRBV29-1	TRBD1	CSVVTGAGNTIYF	TGCAGCGTTGTGACAGGGGCTGGAAACACCATATATTTT
TRBJ1-1	-	TRBV7-6	-	CASSLRGGRRDTEAFF	TGTGCCAGCAGCTTAAGGGGGGGACGACGGGACACTGAAGCTTTCTTT
TRBJ2-7	-	TRBV25-1	TRBD1	CASSEAGTGGYEQYF	TGTGCCAGCAGTGAAGCCGGGACAGGGGGCTACGAGCAGTACTTC
TRBJ1-3	-	TRBV7-9	TRBD1	CASSLGQGPNTIYF	TGTGCCAGCAGCTTAGGACAGGGACCAAACACCATATATTTT
TRBJ2-1	-	TRBV5-6	-	CASTLGAGAVPYNEQFF	TGTGCCAGCACCTTGGGGGCGGGAGCGGTCCCCTACAATGAGCAGTTCTTC
TRBJ2-7	few	TRBV5-6	TRBD1	CASRPSGTGVYEQYF	TGTGCCAGCAGGCCGTCCGGGACAGGAGTCTACGAGCAGTACTTC